Described below is a single T cell receptor beta chain sequence and its context. Its antigen is not identified. The entry originates in a study of vaccination effects on CD4 cells after COVID-19. As for the study in general: Following the second dose by a median of 72 days, the post-vaccine samples were obtained.

The assay was immunoSEQ multiplex PCR, and TCRdb's table has in-frame clones only and misses some. Of around 25,000 clones in the sample, 75% to 80% were seen once. The CDR3 is 14 amino acids. Germline CDR1 SGHNT, CDR2 YYREEE (reference sequence). The junction had 6 bases not matched to a gene; V was cut back by 4 bases and J by 5 bases. Study-level points and caveats: The study got few convalescent patients and did not collect any early post-infection timepoints. The vaccine-induced clones of healthy vaccinees included only 1 of 255 that cross-reacted with common cold coronaviruses.

Prior to sequencing, the ViraFEST assay stimulated PBMC with viral peptide pools, which expanded the antigen-specific CD4+ T cells. Isolation of CD4+ T cells took place after approximately ten days of culture. Participants completed two doses of the BNT162b2 or mRNA-1273 vaccine. The healthy vaccine recipients, who had no prior SARS-CoV-2 infection, showed negative nucleocapsid antibodies. The sequence was obtained from a human donor who received a COVID-19 vaccine. Some clones in this sample may be carry-over from other donors' samples. V usage is TRBV5-4 and J usage is TRBJ1-1; 9 bases agree with TRBD1. The sample was CD4+ T cells from PBMCs cultured with SARS-CoV-2 spike peptides, taken after COVID-19 vaccination. The chain's CDR3 is CASSMGQGVTEAFF. The CDR3 DNA reads TGTGCCAGCAGCATGGGACAGGGTGTTACTGAAGCTTTCTTT.